The T cell receptor beta chain described here comes from a study of blood T cell repertoires in COVID-19. On the study more broadly: The United States, Italy and Spain were the sources of the acute and convalescent COVID-19 samples. Sample material is recorded as cDNA or gDNA derived from T cells, B-cell-depleted T cells, or PBMCs.

Germline V lookup: CDR1 SNHLY, CDR2 FYNNEI. Unmatched junction bases numbered 10, after V lost 5 bases and J lost 7 bases. The CDR3 totals 15 residues. In the original processing: Cell counts per sample came from amplifying reference gene primers. The data were produced by immunoSEQ multiplex PCR, yet TCRdb's version contains in-frame clones alone and is incomplete. That table is the source of V, J and clone size, and D and trimming were worked out from the DNA. The sample has nearly 200,000 clones, approximately 85% seen once; the top ten hold more than 4.5%. This TCR was sampled from a woman in her 70s with active or convalescent COVID-19. The sample consisted of peripheral blood. This rearrangement joins TRBV2 to TRBJ2-1; 8 nucleotides line up with TRBD2. The CDR3 spells CASSTGTRGLNEQFF. CDR3 bases: TGTGCCAGCAGTACCGGGACTAGAGGGTTGAATGAGCAGTTCTTC.